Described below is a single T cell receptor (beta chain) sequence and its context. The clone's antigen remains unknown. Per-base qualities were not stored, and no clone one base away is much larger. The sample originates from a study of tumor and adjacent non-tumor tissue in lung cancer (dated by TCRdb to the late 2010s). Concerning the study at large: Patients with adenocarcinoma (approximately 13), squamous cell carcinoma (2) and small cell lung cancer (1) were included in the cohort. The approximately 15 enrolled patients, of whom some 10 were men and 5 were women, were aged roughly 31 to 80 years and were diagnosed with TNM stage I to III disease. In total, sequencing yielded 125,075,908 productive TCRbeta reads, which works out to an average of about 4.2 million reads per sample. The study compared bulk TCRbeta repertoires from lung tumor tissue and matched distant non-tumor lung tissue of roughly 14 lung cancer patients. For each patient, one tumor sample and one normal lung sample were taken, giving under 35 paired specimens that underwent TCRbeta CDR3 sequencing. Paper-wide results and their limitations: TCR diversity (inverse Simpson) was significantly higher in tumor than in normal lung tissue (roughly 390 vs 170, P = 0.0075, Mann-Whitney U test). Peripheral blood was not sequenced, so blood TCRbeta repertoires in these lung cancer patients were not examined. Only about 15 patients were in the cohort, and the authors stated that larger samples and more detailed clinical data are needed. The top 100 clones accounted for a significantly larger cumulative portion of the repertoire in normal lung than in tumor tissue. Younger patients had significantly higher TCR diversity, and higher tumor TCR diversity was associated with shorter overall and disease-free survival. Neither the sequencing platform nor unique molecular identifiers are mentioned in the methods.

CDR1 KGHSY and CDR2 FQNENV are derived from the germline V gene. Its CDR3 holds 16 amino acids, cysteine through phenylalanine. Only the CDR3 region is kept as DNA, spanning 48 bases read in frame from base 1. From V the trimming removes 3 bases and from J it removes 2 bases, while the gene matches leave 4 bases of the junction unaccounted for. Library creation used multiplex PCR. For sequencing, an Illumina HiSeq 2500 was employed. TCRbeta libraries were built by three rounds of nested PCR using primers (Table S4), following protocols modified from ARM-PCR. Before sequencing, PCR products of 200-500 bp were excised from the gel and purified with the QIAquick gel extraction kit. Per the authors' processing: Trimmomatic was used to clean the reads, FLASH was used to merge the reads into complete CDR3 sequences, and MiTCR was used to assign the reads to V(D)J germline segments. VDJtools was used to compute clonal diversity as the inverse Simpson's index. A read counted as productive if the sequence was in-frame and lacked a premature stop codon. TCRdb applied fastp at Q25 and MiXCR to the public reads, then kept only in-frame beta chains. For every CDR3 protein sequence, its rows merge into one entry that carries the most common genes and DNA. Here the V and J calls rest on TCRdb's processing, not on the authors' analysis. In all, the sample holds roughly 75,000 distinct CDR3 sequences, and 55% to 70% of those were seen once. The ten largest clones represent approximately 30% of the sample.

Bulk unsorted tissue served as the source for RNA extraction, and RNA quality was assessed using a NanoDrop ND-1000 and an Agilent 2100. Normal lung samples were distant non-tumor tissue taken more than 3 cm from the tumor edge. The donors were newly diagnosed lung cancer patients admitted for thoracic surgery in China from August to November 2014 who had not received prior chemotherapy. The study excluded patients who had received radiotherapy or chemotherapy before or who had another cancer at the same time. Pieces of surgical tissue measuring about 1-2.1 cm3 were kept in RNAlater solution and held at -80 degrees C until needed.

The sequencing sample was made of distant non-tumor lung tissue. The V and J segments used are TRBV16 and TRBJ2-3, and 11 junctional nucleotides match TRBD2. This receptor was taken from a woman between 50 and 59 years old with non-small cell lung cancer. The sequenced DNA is TGTGCCAGCAGCCATCTACTAGCGGGAGACACAGATACGCAGTATTTT. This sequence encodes CASSHLLAGDTDTQYF.